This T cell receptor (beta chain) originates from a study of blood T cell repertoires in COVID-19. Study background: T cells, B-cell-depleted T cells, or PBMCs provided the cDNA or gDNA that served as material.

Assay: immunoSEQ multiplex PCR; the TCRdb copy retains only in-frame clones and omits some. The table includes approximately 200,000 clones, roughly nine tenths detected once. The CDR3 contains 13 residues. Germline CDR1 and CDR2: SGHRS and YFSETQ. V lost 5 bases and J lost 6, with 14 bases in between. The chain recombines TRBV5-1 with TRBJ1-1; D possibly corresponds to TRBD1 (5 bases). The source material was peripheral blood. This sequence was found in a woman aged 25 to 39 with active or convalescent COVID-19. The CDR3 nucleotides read TGCGCCAGCAGAGTCAGGGTGGGCCCTGAAGCTTTCTTT. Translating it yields CASRVRVGPEAFF.